The rows below give T cell receptor beta chains drawn from one sample of a study of shared clonotypes between healthy human individuals. Libraries were prepared by immunoSEQ multiplex PCR; TCRdb keeps only in-frame clonotypes and omits some of them. Here the sample spans some 2 million clones, about 95% being singletons. What was sequenced was naive CD8+ T cells sorted from blood. The source of these receptors is a man aged 18-30 years in good health. CDR3s include the opening cysteine and the closing phenylalanine or tryptophan. A D gene is named only where the DNA matches it firmly. The listing skips clone size in some rows; elsewhere it reads once, few, many or a size class.

TRBV7-9	TRBJ1-4	NA	NA	TGTGCCAGCAGCTTCCAGGGTGCAACTAATGAAAAACTGTTTTTT	CASSFQGATNEKLFF
TRBV9	TRBJ2-3	TRBD1	once	TGTGCCAGCAGCGCGGAGACAGGGGGAGGTTCGGATACGCAGTATTTT	CASSAETGGGSDTQYF
TRBV9	TRBJ1-1	NA	few	TGTGCCAGCAGCGTAGAAGTTACAGTCGAAGAGTACACTGAAGCTTTCTTT	CASSVEVTVEEYTEAFF
TRBV29-1	TRBJ2-1	TRBD2	NA	TGCAGTGTAACTCCGGGACTAGCGGACAATGAGCAGTTCTTC	CSVTPGLADNEQFF
TRBV9	TRBJ2-7	NA	NA	TGTGCCAGCAGCGTAGCAGGGGTAGGCGAGCAGTACTTC	CASSVAGVGEQYF
TRBV4-1	TRBJ2-5	NA	NA	TGCGCCAGCAGCCAAGTTGGACGAGGACGGCTCCAAGAGACCCAGTACTTC	CASSQVGRGRLQETQYF
TRBV27	TRBJ1-2	NA	NA	TGTGCCAGCAGTTTATCTATTAACTATGGCTACACCTTC	CASSLSINYGYTF
TRBV27	TRBJ2-7	TRBD1	NA	TGTGCCAGCAGTTTATCACCCGGGACAGGGCTGGGCGAGCAGTACTTC	CASSLSPGTGLGEQYF
TRBV27	TRBJ1-2	TRBD1	NA	TGTGCCAGCCACGACAGGGGGTCGGATGGCTACACCTTC	CASHDRGSDGYTF
TRBV4-1	TRBJ2-5	NA	NA	TGCGCCAGCAGCCCTCTCCGGCAGCAAGAGACCCAGTACTTC	CASSPLRQQETQYF
TRBV10-2	TRBJ2-7	TRBD1	NA	TGCGCCAGCGGGGGACAGGGGGCCTACGAGCAGTACTTC	CASGGQGAYEQYF
TRBV5-1	TRBJ2-2	TRBD2	NA	TGCGCCAGCTCCCCAGGGACTACCACCCCCGGGGAGCTGTTTTTT	CASSPGTTTPGELFF
TRBV14	TRBJ2-7	TRBD2	once	TGTGCCAGCAGCCCCCGACGGGGGGGTGGCTACGAGCAGTACTTC	CASSPRRGGGYEQYF
TRBV11-2	TRBJ2-5	NA	NA	TGTGCCAGCAGCATCCACAGGGATCAAGAGACCCAGTACTTC	CASSIHRDQETQYF
TRBV5-8	TRBJ2-6	NA	NA	TGTGCCAGCAGCTCCGTTCCGGGTGGGGCCAACGTCCTGACTTTC	CASSSVPGGANVLTF
TRBV6-5	TRBJ2-7	NA	NA	TGTGCCAGCAGTTACTTCATGGGGATCTCCTACGAGCAGTACTTC	CASSYFMGISYEQYF
TRBV6-6	TRBJ2-7	NA	NA	TGTGCCAGCAGTACCCTAGGTGGGGAGCAGTACTTC	CASSTLGGEQYF
TRBV4-1	TRBJ2-1	TRBD2	few	TGCGCCAGCAGCCAAGGGACTAGCGGTGAGCAGTTCTTC	CASSQGTSGEQFF
TRBV14	TRBJ2-7	NA	NA	TGTGCCAGCAGCGCGCTGACAGGCCTCTACGAGCAGTACTTC	CASSALTGLYEQYF
TRBV6-5	TRBJ2-5	NA	NA	TGTGCCAGCAGTTATTATGGAACCCTCCAAGAGACCCAGTACTTC	CASSYYGTLQETQYF
TRBV4-1	TRBJ2-7	NA	NA	TGCGCCAGCAGCCAAGTGGAGGGCCACGAGCAGTACTTC	CASSQVEGHEQYF
TRBV5-5	TRBJ2-7	TRBD2	NA	TGTGCCAGCAGCTTGGTTCTAGCGGACTCCTACGAGCAGTACTTC	CASSLVLADSYEQYF
TRBV4-3	TRBJ2-1	NA	NA	TGCGCCAGCAGCCAAGATCCCCCTAGCTCAGAGTACAATGAGCAGTTCTTC	CASSQDPPSSEYNEQFF
TRBV2	TRBJ1-1	NA	NA	TGTGCCAGCAGTGAAACAGGGAGCACTGAAGCTTTCTTT	CASSETGSTEAFF
TRBV7-9	TRBJ1-4	NA	NA	TGTGCCAGCAGCCCAGGGGATGAAAAACTGTTTTTT	CASSPGDEKLFF
TRBV7-2	TRBJ2-7	TRBD2	once	TGTGCCAGCAGCTTAGGAGCGGGAGGGCCCGAGCAGTACTTC	CASSLGAGGPEQYF
TRBV29-1	TRBJ2-7	NA	NA	TGCAGCGCCAGGGCGGGCTACGAGCAGTACTTC	CSARAGYEQYF
TRBV5-1	TRBJ2-1	NA	once	TGCGCCAGCAGCTTCGGGTTCGGGGCCCCGGGGGACAATGAGCAGTTCTTC	CASSFGFGAPGDNEQFF
TRBV4-3	TRBJ1-1	NA	NA	TGCGCCAGCGGCAACGGGAGGGGTGAAGCTTTCTTT	CASGNGRGEAFF
TRBV19	TRBJ1-1	NA	NA	TGTGCCAGCCTAACAGGGCCTGAAGCTTTCTTT	CASLTGPEAFF
TRBV7-2	TRBJ1-5	NA	NA	TGTGCCAGCAGCTTATGGGGCTGGCAGCCCCAGCATTTT	CASSLWGWQPQHF
TRBV10-1	TRBJ2-3	NA	NA	TGCGCCAGCAGTGAGTCTAGTGAAGGGCCAGATACGCAGTATTTT	CASSESSEGPDTQYF
TRBV30	TRBJ1-6	TRBD1	few	TGTGCCTGGAGTGTGGGACAGGGGATGTCACCCCTCCACTTT	CAWSVGQGMSPLHF
TRBV28	TRBJ2-7	NA	NA	TGTGCCAGCAGTTTCGGCCCAGGGGATTTGCAGTACTTC	CASSFGPGDLQYF
TRBV5-1	TRBJ2-7	NA	NA	TGCGCCAGCGCCCCGGAGGAACGGATCCTCCCGGAGCAGTACTTC	CASAPEERILPEQYF
TRBV7-9	TRBJ2-7	NA	NA	TGTGCCAGCAGCTTAGACCTAGCAAACGAGCAGTACTTC	CASSLDLANEQYF
TRBV5-6	TRBJ1-2	NA	once	TGTGCCAGCAGCTTGATGGTCACAAACTATGGCTACACCTTC	CASSLMVTNYGYTF
TRBV27	TRBJ2-7	TRBD1	NA	TGTGCCAGCAGACTAGGACAGGGAGCCTACGAGCAGTACTTC	CASRLGQGAYEQYF
TRBV9	TRBJ2-7	NA	NA	TGTGCCAGCAGCGTAGCTAACGACGACTACGAGCAGTACTTC	CASSVANDDYEQYF
TRBV7-9	TRBJ1-2	TRBD1	NA	TGTGCCAGCAGCTTAGGTACAGGGGACTATGGCTACACCTTC	CASSLGTGDYGYTF
TRBV5-8	TRBJ2-2	NA	NA	TGTGCCAGCAGCCTGGGCCTGAACACCGGGGAGCTGTTTTTT	CASSLGLNTGELFF
TRBV28	TRBJ2-2	NA	NA	TGTGCCAGCAGTTTGGATTTTGACGGGGAGCTGTTTTTT	CASSLDFDGELFF
TRBV9	TRBJ2-7	NA	once	TGTGCCAGCAGCGTAGCAACGGGACCGAATTACGAGCAGTACTTC	CASSVATGPNYEQYF
TRBV30	TRBJ1-6	NA	NA	TGTGCCTGGAGTGAGAGGGCGAGCTCCTATAATTCACCCCTCCACTTT	CAWSERASSYNSPLHF
TRBV7-9	TRBJ1-2	NA	NA	TGTGCCAGCAGCTCAACACTTGACTACACCTTC	CASSSTLDYTF
TRBV5-6	TRBJ1-2	NA	NA	TGTGCCAGCAGCTTGGTGAACGGTCTGCACTATGGCTACACCTTC	CASSLVNGLHYGYTF
TRBV27	TRBJ1-4	NA	NA	TGTGCCAGCAGTGCTTCAGGGGCGGCTGAAAAACTGTTTTTT	CASSASGAAEKLFF
TRBV9	TRBJ1-3	NA	NA	TGTGCCAGCAGCGTCGGGGGGGGGAACACCATATATTTT	CASSVGGGNTIYF
TRBV5-4	TRBJ2-1	NA	NA	TGTGCCAGCAGCCCCGTGGCCGTCGATGAGCAGTTCTTC	CASSPVAVDEQFF
TRBV6-6	TRBJ1-1	NA	NA	TGTGCCAGCCCCCCAGGGTCGGGAGGGACTGAAGCTTTCTTT	CASPPGSGGTEAFF
TRBV4-3	TRBJ1-1	TRBD1	NA	TGCGCCAGCAGCCGCACGCTAACAGGGGGCACTGAAGCTTTCTTT	CASSRTLTGGTEAFF